The rows below give T cell receptor beta chains drawn from one sample of a study of Graves' ophthalmopathy and Graves' hyperthyroidism. TCRdb processed the multiplex PCR reads anew with MiXCR; each CDR3 protein has one entry. There are some 210,000 distinct CDR3 sequences in the sample; 25% to 30% occur only once, and 8.5% to 9.5% lies in the top ten. The sequenced sample consisted of peripheral blood. The receptor source for this set is a middle-aged man with Graves' ophthalmopathy. Both conserved end residues are part of each CDR3. Each record gives: CDR3 length, D gene, clone size, V gene, J gene, CDR3 DNA, CDR3 protein. A D gene is named only where the DNA matches it firmly. The size of a clone is reported for some rows only, either as once, few or many, or as a class for expanded clones.

13	.	.	TRBV7-8	TRBJ1-2	TGTGCCAGCAGCTTAAACCTGAACTATGGCTACACCTTC	CASSLNLNYGYTF
13	.	many	TRBV20-1	TRBJ1-2	TGCAGTGCTGAACGGGAGGACCTGAGTGGCTACACCTTC	CSAEREDLSGYTF
16	TRBD2	many	TRBV3-1	TRBJ2-7	TGTGCCAGCAGCACCCGGACTAGCGGGAGCGTGAACGAGCAGTACTTC	CASSTRTSGSVNEQYF
13	TRBD1	few	TRBV6-2/TRBV6-3	TRBJ1-1	TGTGCCAGCAGACCCATCGACAGGGGTGAAGCTTTCTTT	CASRPIDRGEAFF
14	TRBD1	many	TRBV28	TRBJ1-2	TGTGCCAGCAGACCCGGGACAGGGGTTGATGGCTACACCTTC	CASRPGTGVDGYTF
14	.	many	TRBV12-3/TRBV12-4	TRBJ1-1	TGTGCCAGCAGTTTAAGCGTACTGAACACTGAAGCTTTCTTT	CASSLSVLNTEAFF
13	.	many	TRBV12-3/TRBV12-4	TRBJ1-1	TGTGCCAGCACCCCTGGAATCAACACTGAAGCTTTCTTT	CASTPGINTEAFF
15	TRBD1	.	TRBV6-2/TRBV6-3	TRBJ1-1	TGTGCCAGCAGTTACCGGGACAGCTTGAACACTGAAGCTTTCTTT	CASSYRDSLNTEAFF
17	.	many	TRBV6-5	TRBJ1-6	TGTGCCAGCAGTTACTCTCCCGGCGGGGTACCGAATTCACCCCTCCACTTT	CASSYSPGGVPNSPLHF
17	TRBD1	many	TRBV6-1	TRBJ2-2	TGTGCCAGCAGCGATTGGGACAGCCTCTCGAACACCGGGGAGCTGTTTTTT	CASSDWDSLSNTGELFF
14	.	many	TRBV6-5	TRBJ1-5	TGTGCCAGCAAGAAGAGGACACGAGATCAGCCCCAGCATTTT	CASKKRTRDQPQHF